Below are 5 T cell receptor beta chains sequenced from a single sample in a study of blood T cell repertoires in COVID-19. Clones were sequenced by immunoSEQ multiplex PCR, and TCRdb holds only the in-frame ones, with some missing. Of roughly 140,000 clones in the sample, 70% to 90% were seen once. Material for sequencing was peripheral blood. These receptor sequences come from a woman older than 75 with acute or convalescent COVID-19.

This chain uses TRBV6-5 with TRBJ1-2; perhaps TRBD1 as D (5 bases). The CDR3 extends over 15 amino acids. With 4 bases removed from V and 4 bases from J, the gap between germline ends came to 16 bases. Germline CDR1 is MNHEY and CDR2 is SVGAGI. CDR3 amino acids: CASSWALRDSYGYTF. The CDR3 DNA follows: TGTGCCAGCAGTTGGGCCCTCAGGGATTCCTATGGCTACACCTTC.

The chain recombines TRBV24-1 with TRBJ2-3, with TRBD2 matching 7 bases. V trimming: 5 bases; J trimming: 3 bases; junction bases outside the gene matches: 1. Germline V gives CDR1 KGHDR, CDR2 SFDVKD. This CDR3 is 13 amino acids long. In DNA form, the CDR3 reads TGTGCCACCAGTGCGGGGGGAACAGATACGCAGTATTTT. Amino acid sequence: CATSAGGTDTQYF.

The chain joins TRBV6-5 to TRBJ2-7; a possible D gene is TRBD2 (6 bases). This CDR3 has 12 amino acids. Trimming took off 7 bases at V and 6 bases at J, with 13 bases between the two ends. The germline CDR1 and CDR2 sequences are MNHEY and SVGAGI. In DNA form, the CDR3 reads TGTGCCAGCACCAGACTAGTGAGCGAGCAGTACTTC. Its translation: CASTRLVSEQYF.

This chain uses TRBV2 with TRBJ2-1; TRBD1 aligns across 8 bases. Losses at the gene ends were 4 bases for V and 6 bases for J; bases not matched to a gene: 8. Germline V gene sequence: CDR1 SNHLY, CDR2 FYNNEI. This CDR3 has 15 amino acids. CDR3 sequence reads: CASSAQGASSNEQFF. The CDR3, as DNA: TGTGCCAGCAGTGCCCAGGGGGCCTCGAGCAATGAGCAGTTCTTC. The full variable domain, in which reference TRBV2 and TRBJ2-1 provide the parts outside the CDR3, is EPEVTQTPSHQVTQMGQEVILRCVPISNHLYFYWYRQILGQKVEFLVSFYNNEISEKSEIFDDQFSVERPDGSNFTLKIRSTKLEDSAMYFCASSAQGASSNEQFFGPGTRLTVL.

The chain links TRBV18 to TRBJ2-7; 9 bases line up with TRBD1. The CDR3 is made up of 15 amino acids. Germline V gene lookup returns CDR1 KGHSH and CDR2 LQKENI. V gave up 6 bases and J gave up 4 bases; unmatched junction bases: 10. This CDR3 is CASSLQGAGGYEQYF. As DNA, the CDR3 is TGTGCCAGCTCGTTACAGGGGGCCGGTGGGTACGAGCAGTACTTC.